Below, 29 T cell receptor beta chains from the same sample are listed, as sequenced in a study of cytomegalovirus exposure and HLA in healthy donors. In the PCR, 60 Vbeta and 13 Jbeta primers were used. TCRdb's table, derived via immunoSEQ multiplex PCR, lists solely in-frame clones and lacks some. The sample includes over 100,000 clones, more than 60% of them seen just once. Sequenced material: PBMCs. The receptors derive from a woman aged 35 to 49 in good health and CMV-seropositive.

This clone was observed a single time. The V and J genes are TRBV5-1 and TRBJ1-3; D not certain. Trimming cost V 0 bases and J 4 bases, with 5 bases left between them. Looked up from germline, CDR1 is SGHRS and CDR2 is YFSETQ. The CDR3 runs to 13 residues. The CDR3 protein is CASSLGLGNTIYF. The CDR3 DNA follows: TGCGCCAGCAGCTTGGGTCTGGGAAACACCATATATTTT.

The rearrangement uses TRBV2 and TRBJ2-3, with TRBD1 matching 7 bases. The CDR3 is made up of 15 amino acids. CDR1 SNHLY and CDR2 FYNNEI come from the germline V gene. J lost 4 bases, V lost 6 bases, and 10 bases had no gene match. CDR3 in amino acids: CASSPTDRAADTQYF. In DNA, the CDR3 is TGTGCCAGCAGCCCCACCGACAGGGCCGCAGATACGCAGTATTTT.

This clone was counted between two and nine times. The junction and the germline gene differ at one end; a read error may be behind it. The chain recombines TRBV6-1 with TRBJ1-6, with 8 bases aligning to TRBD1. The CDR3 consists of 15 residues. CDR1 MNHNS and CDR2 SASEGT come from the germline V gene. The CDR3 loop is CASRQDRDYSSPLHF. In nucleotides, the CDR3 is TGTGCCAGCAGACAGGACAGGGACTATAGTTCACCCCTCCACTTT.

This chain joins TRBV14 and TRBJ2-7; 10 bases fit TRBD2. Germline V gene data show CDR1 as SGHDN and CDR2 as FVKESK. The CDR3 spans 19 residues. After removal of 5 bases from V and 1 base from J, the junction contained 17 bases not matched to a gene. CDR3 nucleotides: TGTGCCAGCAGCGCTCCGGGTCCTAGCCTAGCGGGAGAATCCTACGAGCAGTACTTC. Its protein product is CASSAPGPSLAGESYEQYF.

This clone has more than one count but fewer than ten. The CDR3 bases are TGTGCCAGCAGTCCCACCCCCGTAGGTCGGGTTACGCAGTATTTT. This sequence encodes CASSPTPVGRVTQYF. The genes are TRBV28 and TRBJ2-3; no definite D call. Germline V gives CDR1 MDHEN, CDR2 SYDVKM. The CDR3 covers 15 residues. V lost 5 bases and J 8 bases, leaving 20 bases between the germline ends.

As DNA, the CDR3 is TGTGCCAGCTCACGCGCGAGCGGGAGGGCCAATGAGCAGTTCTTC. Amino acid sequence: CASSRASGRANEQFF. The chain links TRBV18 to TRBJ2-1; 10 nucleotides agree with TRBD2. The V gene end was trimmed by 4 bases and the J gene end by 6 bases; junction bases not matched to a gene: 6. Germline V gene lookup returns CDR1 KGHSH and CDR2 LQKENI. The CDR3 has 15 amino acids.

The genes are TRBV27 and TRBJ1-4, with 9 bases fitting TRBD1. Per the germline V gene, CDR1 is MNHEY and CDR2 is SMNVEV (reference sequence). Unmatched junction bases numbered 16, after V lost 0 bases and J lost 8 bases. The CDR3 sequence is 19 residues long. DNA of the CDR3: TGTGCCAGCAGTTTATCGGTGGGGGACAGGGCCCTCTATTCAGAAAAACTGTTTTTT. It yields the protein CASSLSVGDRALYSEKLFF. The full variable domain, its missing parts supplied by reference TRBV27 and TRBJ1-4, is EAQVTQNPRYLITVTGKKLTVTCSQNMNHEYMSWYRQDPGLGLRQIYYSMNVEVTDKGDVPEGYKVSRKEKRNFPLILESPSPNQTSLYFCASSLSVGDRALYSEKLFFGSGTQLSVL.

The rearrangement uses TRBV11-2 and TRBJ2-3; 7 nucleotides match TRBD2. Losses at the gene ends were 6 bases for V and 6 bases for J; bases not matched to a gene: 6. Germline values: CDR1 SGHAT, CDR2 FQNNGV. This CDR3 has 13 residues. CDR3 sequence (DNA): TGTGCCAGCAGTCGGACTAGTTGGGATACGCAGTATTTT. It is translated as CASSRTSWDTQYF.

This clone was seen a handful of times. The CDR3 loop is CASRGTAHSGNTIYF. CDR3 DNA sequence: TGCGCCAGCAGGGGGACTGCCCACTCTGGAAACACCATATATTTT. This chain joins TRBV10-2 and TRBJ1-3; D perhaps matches TRBD1 (5 bases). CDR1 is WSHSY, CDR2 SAAADI, per germline. The CDR3 spans 15 residues. Trimming cost V 6 bases and J 0 bases, with 12 bases left between them.

The CDR3 sequence: CASSGRDRGDNEQFF. The CDR3 DNA sequence: TGTGCCAGCAGTGGCAGGGACAGGGGCGACAATGAGCAGTTCTTC. This chain uses TRBV6-1 with TRBJ2-1; 10 bases map to TRBD1. CDR3 length: 15 amino acids. The J segment lost 5 bases and the V segment lost 4 bases, leaving 5 bases of the junction unmatched. Germline V gene lookup returns CDR1 MNHNS and CDR2 SASEGT.

This chain links TRBV6-1 with TRBJ2-7; 10 bases align to TRBD1. J lost 5 bases, V lost 8 bases, and 12 bases had no gene match. This CDR3 has 15 residues. Germline V gives CDR1 MNHNS, CDR2 SASEGT. In DNA, the CDR3 is TGTGCCAGCGGGGCCCCCGGGACAGGGGAAAACGAGCAGTACTTC. It translates to CASGAPGTGENEQYF.

The chain couples TRBV29-1 to TRBJ2-1; possibly TRBD1 for D (5 bases). The V end was cut by 0 bases, the J end by 4 bases, with 7 bases between. Per the germline V gene, CDR1 is SQVTM and CDR2 is ANQGSEA. There are 13 residues in the CDR3. CDR3 in DNA: TGCAGCGTTGAAGAGACAGAGTACAATGAGCAGTTCTTC. The encoded protein is CSVEETEYNEQFF.

The rearrangement uses TRBV6-4 and TRBJ1-5, with D tentatively TRBD1 (6 bases). V gave up 3 bases and J gave up 15 bases, with 15 bases separating them. Germline values: CDR1 MRHNA, CDR2 SNTAGT. The length of the CDR3 is 12 residues. The CDR3 loop reads CASSEPRGTSHF. CDR3 coding DNA: TGTGCCAGCAGTGAACCCAGGGGTACATCGCATTTT.

V and J are TRBV27 and TRBJ2-2; TRBD1 matches at 9 bases. Germline values: CDR1 MNHEY, CDR2 SMNVEV (reference sequence). The CDR3 runs to 15 residues. Losses at the gene ends were 6 bases for V and 2 bases for J; bases not matched to a gene: 4. CDR3 DNA: TGTGCCAGCAGGCGGGACAGGGTAAACACCGGGGAGCTGTTTTTT. This translates into CASRRDRVNTGELFF.

The chain is built from TRBV7-6 and TRBJ2-2; unclear D gene. CDR3 size: 14 residues. Germline loops: CDR1 SGHVS, CDR2 FNYEAQ. With 3 bases removed from V and 6 bases from J, the gap between germline ends came to 11 bases. CDR3 loop: CASSLSTVPGELFF. DNA for the CDR3: TGTGCCAGCAGCTTGAGTACGGTTCCCGGGGAGCTGTTTTTT.

For this clone: One end of the junction fails to match germline, which may point to a read error. The CDR3 region is CASSLGDWGYPF. DNA of the CDR3: TGTGCCAGCAGCTTGGGGGATTGGGGCTACCCCTTC. The chain is built from TRBV5-8 and TRBJ1-2; tentative D call: TRBD1 (5 bases). This CDR3 is built from 12 residues. Germline CDR1 is SGHTS and CDR2 is YDEGEE.

A few counts support this clone. The chain combines TRBV7-3 with TRBJ2-3; D is ambiguous. The germline V and J ends were trimmed by 1 base and 0 bases, with 8 bases remaining between them. This CDR3 is 15 amino acids long. Per germline, CDR1 SGHTA and CDR2 FQGTGA. CDR3 sequence (DNA): TGTGCCAGCAGCTTAATCATCGGGAGCACAGATACGCAGTATTTT. Its translation is CASSLIIGSTDTQYF. Combining the CDR3 with reference TRBV7-3 and TRBJ2-3 gives the whole variable domain GAGVSQTPSNKVTEKGKYVELRCDPISGHTALYWYRQSLGQGPEFLIYFQGTGAADDSGLPNDRFFAVRPEGSVSTLKIQRTERGDSAVYLCASSLIIGSTDTQYFGPGTRLTVL.

The chain carries TRBV6-5 and TRBJ2-5; 9 nucleotides align to TRBD1. Germline V gene lookup returns CDR1 MNHEY and CDR2 SVGAGI. The CDR3 length is 15 residues. The V and J ends lost 2 bases and 0 bases, in that order; junction bases with no gene match: 1. This CDR3 reads CASSYGTGHQETQYF. The CDR3 DNA is TGTGCCAGCAGTTACGGGACAGGGCACCAAGAGACCCAGTACTTC.

This rearrangement joins TRBV5-1 to TRBJ2-2, with TRBD2 identical over 16 bases. J gave up 4 bases and V 3 bases, and 6 bases lay outside the gene matches. The CDR3 contains 18 residues. The V gene's germline CDR1 is SGHRS and CDR2 YFSETQ. The CDR3 nucleotides read TGCGCCAGCAGCTCGGGACTAGCGGGGGGGCCGAGCACCGGGGAGCTGTTTTTT. Its translation: CASSSGLAGGPSTGELFF.

Concerning this clone: Other DNA sequences in the same sample also yield this CDR3. This chain uses TRBV2 with TRBJ2-2; 7 bases match TRBD1. The germline gives CDR1 SNHLY, CDR2 FYNNEI. The CDR3 sequence is 15 residues long. V lost 6 bases and J lost 0; bases outside the gene matches: 4. The CDR3 region has the DNA TGTGCCAGCAGCCCCGGGACAGCGAACACCGGGGAGCTGTTTTTT. It is translated as CASSPGTANTGELFF.

This chain connects TRBV19 to TRBJ2-7, with D possibly matching TRBD1 (6 bases). CDR3 length equals 17 residues. Germline V gene sequence: CDR1 LNHDA, CDR2 SQIVND (reference sequence). Trimming removed 3 bases from V and 2 bases from J, with 20 bases in between. CDR3 region: CASSMLPLAEGAYEQYF. The CDR3 DNA is TGTGCCAGTAGTATGCTGCCGTTAGCAGAGGGGGCCTACGAGCAGTACTTC.

The chain recombines TRBV28 with TRBJ2-2; TRBD2 aligns across 10 bases. Looked up from germline, CDR1 is MDHEN and CDR2 is SYDVKM. The CDR3 has 14 amino acids. Losses at the gene ends were 4 bases for V and 6 bases for J; bases not matched to a gene: 2. Written as DNA, the CDR3 is TGTGCCAGCAGTTGGAGCGGGAGGGCCGGGGAGCTGTTTTTT. Translated, it gives CASSWSGRAGELFF.

The chain combines TRBV2 with TRBJ2-2; 7 bases align to TRBD2. V was pared by 6 bases and J by 5 bases, with 6 bases of the junction left unmatched. The CDR3 has 14 residues. In germline, CDR1 is SNHLY, CDR2 FYNNEI. The CDR3 here is CASSPSGVTGELFF. The CDR3 DNA reads TGTGCCAGCAGCCCGAGCGGGGTGACCGGGGAGCTGTTTTTT.

The sample holds one count of this clone. The V call is TRBV6-1, the J call TRBJ1-5, with D perhaps TRBD1 (6 bases). Trimming pared 4 bases from V and 5 bases from J, leaving 12 bases between. The CDR3 totals 14 residues. In germline, CDR1 is MNHNS, CDR2 SASEGT. CDR3 sequence: CASSAARGYQPQHF. The CDR3 region has the DNA TGTGCCAGCAGTGCGGCCAGGGGATATCAGCCCCAGCATTTT.

The gene calls are TRBV27 and TRBJ2-7, with 7 bases lining up with TRBD2. The CDR3 contains 14 residues. The J segment lost 10 bases and the V segment lost 1 base, leaving 10 bases of the junction unmatched. CDR1 MNHEY and CDR2 SMNVEV come from the germline V gene (reference sequence). The CDR3 bases are TGTGCCAGCAGTTTATTACCCATGGGGAGGGATCAGTACTTC. Its protein is CASSLLPMGRDQYF.

This chain uses TRBV10-1 with TRBJ2-2; D may be TRBD1 (5 bases). Trimming cost V 4 bases and J 2 bases, with 11 bases left between them. This CDR3 is 15 amino acids long. Germline V gives CDR1 WNHNN, CDR2 SYGVQD (reference sequence). The CDR3 nucleotides are TGCGCCAGCAGTGCGACAGCCCCCAACACCGGGGAGCTGTTTTTT. Translating it yields CASSATAPNTGELFF.

This chain joins TRBV27 and TRBJ1-2, with D maybe TRBD1 (5 bases). Germline CDR1 reads MNHEY; CDR2 reads SMNVEV (reference sequence). V was trimmed by 6 bases and J by 6 bases, leaving 14 bases between them. The CDR3 runs to 13 residues. The CDR3 DNA reads TGTGCCAGCAGGTCTTGGGGGGAGGATGGCTACACCTTC. Amino acids: CASRSWGEDGYTF.

About this clone itself: An end of the junction does not agree with germline; a read error may underlie this. The J gene is TRBJ2-7, the V gene TRBV7-9, with D uncertain. There are 12 residues in the CDR3. CDR1 is SEHNR, CDR2 FQNEAQ, per germline (reference sequence). CDR3 region: CSSSPPHYEQYF. CDR3 coding DNA: TGTTCCAGCAGTCCCCCCCATTACGAGCAGTACTTC.

The V and J genes are TRBV4-1 and TRBJ1-2; a possible D gene is TRBD1 (5 bases). V lost 1 base, J lost 6 bases, and 12 bases lay in between. This CDR3 region has 14 residues. Looked up from germline, CDR1 is MGHRA and CDR2 is YSYEKL. CDR3 protein: CASSQVIEQDGYTF. The CDR3 coding sequence is TGCGCCAGCAGCCAAGTGATAGAACAGGATGGCTACACCTTC.